These T cell receptor beta chains were read from a single sample in a study of blood T cell repertoires in COVID-19. TCRdb's table, derived via immunoSEQ multiplex PCR, lists solely in-frame clones and lacks some. The sample lists tens of thousands of clones, 90% occurring once. The source material was peripheral blood. Every receptor here comes from a man in his forties or fifties with acute or convalescent COVID-19. Each CDR3 is given with its conserved first and last residue. The D gene is left open where the match is weak. Clone size is not always given. Where it is, it says once, few, many or a class for expanded clones.

d_gene: TRBD1; j_gene: TRBJ1-5; v_gene: TRBV10-3; abundance: -; CDR3nt: TGTGCCATCAGTGAGTCTTTAGGACAGGGCCTATTT; CDR3aa: CAISESLGQGLF
d_gene: -; j_gene: TRBJ2-2; v_gene: TRBV15; abundance: -; CDR3nt: TGTGCCACCAGCAGAGATAGCCTAAGGAACACCGGGGAGCTGTTTTTT; CDR3aa: CATSRDSLRNTGELFF
d_gene: -; j_gene: TRBJ1-2; v_gene: TRBV5-1; abundance: once; CDR3nt: TGCGCCAGCAGTCAAACCCAGGGTCTAAGCTATGGCTACACCTTC; CDR3aa: CASSQTQGLSYGYTF
d_gene: TRBD1; j_gene: TRBJ1-6; v_gene: TRBV7-6; abundance: -; CDR3nt: TGTGCCAGCAGCCTCGGACAGGGGGTTTCACCCCTCCACTTT; CDR3aa: CASSLGQGVSPLHF
d_gene: -; j_gene: TRBJ2-3; v_gene: TRBV30; abundance: -; CDR3nt: TGTGCCTGGAAGGACAGACCCACGGGTACGCAGTATTTT; CDR3aa: CAWKDRPTGTQYF
d_gene: -; j_gene: TRBJ2-5; v_gene: TRBV30; abundance: -; CDR3nt: TGTGCCTGGAGTGTAGCAAACCAAGAGACCCAGTACTTC; CDR3aa: CAWSVANQETQYF
d_gene: TRBD2; j_gene: TRBJ2-7; v_gene: TRBV5-4; abundance: -; CDR3nt: TGTGCCAGCAGCCCCTACCCTGTAGCGGGAGAGGGAGAGCAGTACTTC; CDR3aa: CASSPYPVAGEGEQYF
d_gene: -; j_gene: TRBJ1-1; v_gene: TRBV5-1; abundance: -; CDR3nt: TGCGCCAGCAGCTTGGGGCCGGCGGACACTGAAGCTTTCTTT; CDR3aa: CASSLGPADTEAFF
d_gene: -; j_gene: TRBJ1-5; v_gene: TRBV7-9; abundance: -; CDR3nt: TGTGCCAGCAGCTTAGGGGGATGGGGCCAGCCCCAGCATTTT; CDR3aa: CASSLGGWGQPQHF
d_gene: TRBD2; j_gene: TRBJ2-1; v_gene: TRBV4-2; abundance: once; CDR3nt: TGTGCCAGCAGCCAAGATCGGCCTACTAGCGGGGGGTACAATGAGCAGTTCTTC; CDR3aa: CASSQDRPTSGGYNEQFF
d_gene: TRBD1; j_gene: TRBJ2-7; v_gene: TRBV7-9; abundance: -; CDR3nt: TGTGCCAGCAGCCCCGAGGGGGCGGAGCAGTACTTC; CDR3aa: CASSPEGAEQYF
d_gene: TRBD1; j_gene: TRBJ1-3; v_gene: TRBV7-8; abundance: -; CDR3nt: TGTGCCAGCAGCCAGTACGGGACAGATGGTGGAAACACCATATATTTT; CDR3aa: CASSQYGTDGGNTIYF
d_gene: -; j_gene: TRBJ2-1; v_gene: TRBV7-9; abundance: -; CDR3nt: TGTGCCAGCAGCCCGCGGGCGGGGTGGGGCAATGAGCAGTTCTTC; CDR3aa: CASSPRAGWGNEQFF
d_gene: -; j_gene: TRBJ2-7; v_gene: TRBV24-1; abundance: -; CDR3nt: TGTGCCACCAGTGATTGGAGGACGTCCGAGCAGTACTTC; CDR3aa: CATSDWRTSEQYF
d_gene: TRBD2; j_gene: TRBJ2-7; v_gene: TRBV6-2/TRBV6-3; abundance: -; CDR3nt: TGTGCCAGCAGTCGGGGCTCTCACGGGAGGGCCGGGGAGCAGTACTTC; CDR3aa: CASSRGSHGRAGEQYF
d_gene: TRBD2; j_gene: TRBJ2-1; v_gene: TRBV5-5; abundance: -; CDR3nt: TGTGCCAGCAGCTTGGTGCTAGCGGAGGGTAATGAGCAGTTCTTC; CDR3aa: CASSLVLAEGNEQFF
d_gene: -; j_gene: TRBJ2-7; v_gene: TRBV19; abundance: -; CDR3nt: TGTGCCGGTACCACCTCGCGGGGATTAACCTACGAGCAGTACTTC; CDR3aa: CAGTTSRGLTYEQYF
d_gene: -; j_gene: TRBJ1-1; v_gene: TRBV24-1; abundance: -; CDR3nt: TGTGCCACCAGTGAAGTCGGGGAGAATAACGCTGAAGCTTTCTTT; CDR3aa: CATSEVGENNAEAFF
d_gene: -; j_gene: TRBJ2-5; v_gene: TRBV15; abundance: -; CDR3nt: TGTGCCACCAGCAGAGCTTTAGGGGTAGGGGAGACCCAGTACTTC; CDR3aa: CATSRALGVGETQYF
d_gene: -; j_gene: TRBJ1-1; v_gene: TRBV18; abundance: -; CDR3nt: TGTGCCAGCTCACCACCTACAGGGATTAAGGTAGCTTTCTTT; CDR3aa: CASSPPTGIKVAFF
d_gene: TRBD1; j_gene: TRBJ1-1; v_gene: TRBV9; abundance: -; CDR3nt: TGTGCCAGCAGACGGGACAGTGGGCCTTTGGCTGAAGCTTTCTTT; CDR3aa: CASRRDSGPLAEAFF
d_gene: TRBD2; j_gene: TRBJ2-7; v_gene: TRBV5-6; abundance: -; CDR3nt: TGTGCCAGCAGCTTAGCGGGAGGGCCCCACGAGCAGTACTTC; CDR3aa: CASSLAGGPHEQYF
d_gene: TRBD2; j_gene: TRBJ2-3; v_gene: TRBV5-1; abundance: -; CDR3nt: TGCGCCAGCGGACTAGCGGGAGCAGATACGCAGTATTTT; CDR3aa: CASGLAGADTQYF
d_gene: TRBD2; j_gene: TRBJ2-6; v_gene: TRBV28; abundance: -; CDR3nt: TGTGCCAGCGCGGGAGGGGGCGAGGCTGGGGCCAACGTCCTGACTTTC; CDR3aa: CASAGGGEAGANVLTF
d_gene: -; j_gene: TRBJ1-6; v_gene: TRBV30; abundance: -; CDR3nt: TGTGCCTGGAGTGTTGGGGAGCCTTTTAATTCACCCCTCCACTTT; CDR3aa: CAWSVGEPFNSPLHF
d_gene: -; j_gene: TRBJ1-1; v_gene: TRBV10-3; abundance: -; CDR3nt: TGTGCCATCAGTGAGGCAGAGAACACTGAAGCTTTCTTT; CDR3aa: CAISEAENTEAFF
d_gene: TRBD1; j_gene: TRBJ2-7; v_gene: TRBV29-1; abundance: -; CDR3nt: TGCAGCGTTGAAGTTCCCGGGACAGGGAACGAGCAGTACTTC; CDR3aa: CSVEVPGTGNEQYF
d_gene: TRBD2; j_gene: TRBJ2-3; v_gene: TRBV13; abundance: once; CDR3nt: TGTGCCAGCAGCCGGACTAGCGGGACGGATACGCAGTATTTT; CDR3aa: CASSRTSGTDTQYF